This T cell receptor beta chain was found in a study of blood T cell repertoires in COVID-19. The repertoire was sequenced with immunoSEQ multiplex PCR; TCRdb's copy has only in-frame clones and lacks some. The table lists about 85,000 clones, around 87% of them singletons. The germline CDR1 and CDR2 sequences are LNHNV and YYDKDF (reference sequence). The V end lost 3 bases, the J end lost 6 bases, and 15 bases lay between the germline ends. The CDR3 loop spans 15 amino acids. This clone was counted between two and nine times. The genes are TRBV15 and TRBJ2-4; maybe TRBD2 (5 bases). Sequencing used peripheral blood. The sequence came from a woman of 80 years or more with active or convalescent COVID-19. CDR3 region: CATSRVEIGGNIQYF. CDR3 coding DNA: TGTGCCACCAGCAGGGTTGAAATTGGAGGAAACATTCAGTACTTC.